Following are 31 T cell receptor beta chains from one sample sequenced in a study of blood T cell repertoires in COVID-19. Sequencing used immunoSEQ multiplex PCR; TCRdb keeps in-frame clones, though not all of them. The top ten hold about 2% of the sample, which has a few hundred thousand clones, around 91% seen once. The sequenced sample consisted of peripheral blood. The receptors were gathered from a woman aged 55-75 years with COVID-19, enrolled during active disease.

The rearrangement uses TRBV27 and TRBJ1-5; tentative D call: TRBD1 (5 bases). Germline CDR1 and CDR2: MNHEY and SMNVEV (reference sequence). This CDR3 is 12 amino acids long. Trimming removed 5 bases at V and 7 bases at J, with 9 bases between. As DNA, the CDR3 is TGTGCCAGCAGTCCGCGGGGCCAGCCCCAGCATTTT. It yields the protein CASSPRGQPQHF.

V is TRBV5-1 and J is TRBJ2-3; a weak D match, TRBD2 (6 bases). Germline lookup yields CDR1 SGHRS and CDR2 YFSETQ. This CDR3 contains 16 residues. Trimming took off 4 bases at V and 0 bases at J, with 15 bases between the two ends. In DNA, the CDR3 is TGCGCCAGCAGCCCGACCGGGACTTTTAGCACAGATACGCAGTATTTT. This codes for CASSPTGTFSTDTQYF.

The chain carries TRBV6-2 or TRBV6-3 and TRBJ1-2; a weak D match, TRBD1 (6 bases). Deletions cut 7 bases from V and 2 bases from J, with 11 bases between. CDR3 size: 13 residues. Germline V gene data show CDR1 as MNHEY and CDR2 as SVGEGT. CDR3 sequence reads: CASNPDRNYGYTF. The CDR3 DNA reads as TGTGCCAGCAACCCGGACAGAAACTATGGCTACACCTTC.

The chain is built from TRBV7-3 and TRBJ2-3; 7 bases fit TRBD2. The CDR3 contains 16 residues. Germline trimming cut 5 bases from V and 6 bases from J; bases unmatched to any gene: 14. Germline V gene sequence: CDR1 SGHTA, CDR2 FQGTGA. CDR3 DNA sequence: TGTGCCAGCAGCCCCGGCGGTGGGGGGGTAACTGATACGCAGTATTTT. The encoded protein is CASSPGGGGVTDTQYF.

The CDR3 here is CASSYGQAIGGPQHF. Written as DNA, the CDR3 is TGTGCCAGCAGTTACGGGCAAGCAATCGGGGGACCCCAGCATTTT. The chain is built from TRBV6-2 or TRBV6-3 and TRBJ1-5; possible D gene TRBD1, 5 bases. Germline CDR1 is MNHEY and CDR2 is SVGEGT. The CDR3 sequence is 15 residues long. V was pared by 2 bases and J by 10 bases, with 18 bases between.

V usage is TRBV5-4 and J usage is TRBJ1-2; perhaps TRBD1 as D (5 bases). The V and J ends lost 4 bases and 2 bases respectively, with 24 bases between them. Germline V gene sequence: CDR1 SGHNT, CDR2 YYREEE (reference sequence). CDR3 size: 18 residues. For the CDR3, the DNA is TGTGCCAGCAGCCCGGGCCTGTTGGTCTCCCGGGGGAACTATGGCTACACCTTC. It encodes CASSPGLLVSRGNYGYTF.

This chain uses TRBV6-5 with TRBJ1-5, with D tentatively TRBD1 (5 bases). CDR3 length: 13 amino acids. Looked up from germline, CDR1 is MNHEY and CDR2 is SVGAGI. V was trimmed by 5 bases and J by 6 bases, leaving 11 bases between them. The CDR3 nucleotides read TGTGCCAGCAGTCAGGGTTTCGGTCAGCCCCAGCATTTT. This gives the protein CASSQGFGQPQHF.

This chain links TRBV7-2 with TRBJ2-2; maybe TRBD1 (5 bases). Per germline, CDR1 SGHTA and CDR2 FQGNSA. Deletions cut 5 bases from V and 6 bases from J, with 10 bases between. The CDR3 covers 13 residues. CDR3: CASSARAAGELFF. CDR3 bases: TGTGCCAGCAGCGCCAGGGCCGCCGGGGAGCTGTTTTTT. The entire variable domain, with the rest obtained from reference TRBV7-2 and TRBJ2-2, is as follows: GAGVSQSPSNKVTEKGKDVELRCDPISGHTALYWYRQSLGQGLEFLIYFQGNSAPDKSGLPSDRFSAERTGGSVSTLTIQRTQQEDSAVYLCASSARAAGELFFGEGSRLTVL.

The CDR3 here is CASSPSTEAFF. In DNA form, the CDR3 reads TGTGCCAGCAGTCCTTCCACTGAAGCTTTCTTT. V gene TRBV12-3 or TRBV12-4 combines with J gene TRBJ1-1; no clear D gene. CDR3 length: 11 residues. V was cut by 5 bases and J by 4 bases, with 5 bases left in between.

The chain is built from TRBV6-6 and TRBJ1-1; D ambiguous. The CDR3 contains 15 residues. V shed 7 bases and J shed 1 base, with 16 bases lying between them. Germline V CDR1 and CDR2: MNHNY, SVGAGI (reference sequence). In DNA form, the CDR3 reads TGTGCCAGCACTAGGTCGGCGGCCCGGAACACTGAAGCTTTCTTT. It specifies CASTRSAARNTEAFF.

This chain connects TRBV6-5 to TRBJ1-1; weak D call: TRBD1 (5 bases). The germline gives CDR1 MNHEY, CDR2 SVGAGI. There are 14 residues in the CDR3. Trimming shortened V by 8 bases and J by 7 bases, and 20 bases separated the two germline ends. The CDR3 protein is CASGYFGVGGEAFF. The CDR3 DNA sequence: TGTGCCAGCGGGTACTTTGGGGTCGGGGGTGAAGCTTTCTTT.

The chain uses TRBV5-5 and TRBJ2-1; weak D call: TRBD1 (5 bases). Germline CDR1 and CDR2: SGHKS and YYEKEE (reference sequence). The CDR3 has 18 residues. The V and J ends lost 0 bases and 7 bases respectively, with 23 bases between them. The CDR3 DNA follows: TGTGCCAGCAGCTTGGCCCTGACCCGGACAACAAAGAGGAATGAGCAGTTCTTC. Translated: CASSLALTRTTKRNEQFF. Full variable domain (outside the CDR3, taken from reference TRBV5-5 and TRBJ2-1): DAGVTQSPTHLIKTRGQQVTLRCSPISGHKSVSWYQQVLGQGPQFIFQYYEKEERGRGNFPDRFSARQFPNYSSELNVNALLLGDSALYLCASSLALTRTTKRNEQFFGPGTRLTVL.

J is TRBJ2-3 and V is TRBV11-2; 8 bases match TRBD2. The CDR3 covers 13 residues. The germline V gene encodes CDR1 SGHAT and CDR2 FQNNGV. V shed 3 bases, J shed 7 bases, and the junction held 3 bases outside the gene matches. The CDR3 reads CASSLGLDNTQYF. The CDR3 nucleotides are TGTGCCAGCAGCTTGGGACTAGATAATACGCAGTATTTT.

In DNA form, the CDR3 reads TGTGCCAGCAGCCAGGGTCGGACAGGGAACACTGAAGCTTTCTTT. This sequence encodes CASSQGRTGNTEAFF. The V gene is TRBV3-1 (or the pseudogene TRBV3-2), the J gene TRBJ1-1; 7 nucleotides match TRBD1. V lost 3 bases to trimming and J lost 1 base; unmatched junction nucleotides: 5. The length of the CDR3 is 15 residues. CDR1 and CDR2 (germline): LGHDT, YNNKEL (reference sequence).

J is TRBJ2-5 and V is TRBV27; D ambiguous. Germline loops: CDR1 MNHEY, CDR2 SMNVEV (reference sequence). The CDR3 spans 13 residues. Trimming took off 6 bases at V and 0 bases at J, with 8 bases between the two ends. The CDR3 DNA reads TGTGCCAGCAGCCCCTTGTACCAAGAGACCCAGTACTTC. It specifies CASSPLYQETQYF.

V is TRBV7-2 and J is TRBJ1-2; the D gene is possibly TRBD1 (5 bases). Germline assignment: CDR1 SGHTA and CDR2 FQGNSA. Trimming shortened V by 1 base and J by 1 base, and 7 bases separated the two germline ends. CDR3 length equals 14 residues. The CDR3 DNA sequence: TGTGCCAGCAGCTTAGTGACAGTTAACTATGGCTACACCTTC. This encodes CASSLVTVNYGYTF.

The rearrangement joins TRBV11-2 to TRBJ1-1; 7 bases match TRBD1. CDR3 size: 15 residues. Per the germline V gene, CDR1 is SGHAT and CDR2 is FQNNGV. J was trimmed by 1 base and V by 3 bases; bases with no gene match: 5. CDR3 residues: CASSLTGSRNTEAFF. The DNA of the CDR3 is TGTGCCAGCAGCTTGACAGGGTCGAGGAACACTGAAGCTTTCTTT.

This rearrangement joins TRBV4-3 to TRBJ2-3, with D uncertain. Germline CDR1 reads LGHNA; CDR2 reads YSLEER. This CDR3 is 14 amino acids long. With 1 base removed from V and 3 bases from J, the gap between germline ends came to 8 bases. CDR3 residues: CASSQGLRTDTQYF. CDR3 DNA sequence: TGCGCCAGCAGCCAAGGCTTGAGAACAGATACGCAGTATTTT.

This chain's CDR3 is CASSSRLRDSYNEQFF. CDR3 coding DNA: TGTGCCAGCAGCTCGAGATTACGCGATTCCTACAATGAGCAGTTCTTC. The chain joins TRBV7-8 to TRBJ2-1; D is uncertain. Trimming took off 4 bases at V and 1 base at J, with 14 bases between the two ends. CDR3 size: 16 residues. The germline gives CDR1 SGHVS, CDR2 FQNEAQ.

J is TRBJ1-6 and V is TRBV5-1, with 10 bases fitting TRBD1. The germline CDR1 and CDR2 sequences are SGHRS and YFSETQ. Trimming at V came to 4 bases and at J to 12 bases, leaving 4 bases not matched to a gene. The CDR3 contains 13 residues. Written as DNA, the CDR3 is TGCGCCAGCAGCCCAGGGGACAGGGGACCCCTCCACTTT. Encoded protein: CASSPGDRGPLHF.

This chain links TRBV15 with TRBJ2-7; TRBD1 agrees at 12 bases. The junction had 7 bases not matched to a gene; V was cut back by 3 bases and J by 4 bases. The V gene's germline CDR1 is LNHNV and CDR2 YYDKDF (reference sequence). This CDR3 has 16 residues. CDR3 sequence: CATSRSPGQGAYEQYF. The CDR3, as DNA: TGTGCCACCAGCAGGAGTCCGGGACAGGGGGCTTACGAGCAGTACTTC.

V is TRBV10-3 and J is TRBJ2-2; D might be TRBD2 (6 bases). Germline values: CDR1 ENHRY, CDR2 SYGVKD. This CDR3 contains 11 residues. V was trimmed by 11 bases and J by 6 bases, leaving 10 bases between them. CDR3 region: CASGGSGELFF. The CDR3 region has the DNA TGTGCCTCCGGAGGGTCCGGGGAGCTGTTTTTT.

The chain has TRBV11-2 and TRBJ1-3, with D unresolved. Germline CDR1 and CDR2: SGHAT and FQNNGV. The CDR3 consists of 14 residues. The V end was cut by 3 bases, the J end by 0 bases, with 6 bases between. CDR3 DNA sequence: TGTGCCAGCAGCTTGGGCTACTCTGGAAACACCATATATTTT. The encoded protein is CASSLGYSGNTIYF.

V is TRBV19 and J is TRBJ2-3; the D is unclear. The CDR3 totals 13 residues. Trimming removed 1 base from V and 3 bases from J, with 5 bases in between. CDR1 LNHDA and CDR2 SQIVND come from the germline V gene (reference sequence). The CDR3 reads CASSIGETDTQYF. CDR3 nucleotide sequence: TGTGCCAGTAGTATAGGAGAGACAGATACGCAGTATTTT.

This chain links TRBV4-3 with TRBJ1-5; D remains unclear. V shed 1 base and J shed 5 bases, with 6 bases lying between them. This CDR3 is 13 amino acids long. Germline CDR1 is LGHNA and CDR2 is YSLEER. CDR3: CASSQGRDQPQHF. Here the CDR3 DNA reads TGCGCCAGCAGCCAAGGGCGGGATCAGCCCCAGCATTTT.

This rearrangement joins TRBV10-3 to TRBJ1-3; TRBD1 matches at 10 bases. The V and J ends lost 6 bases and 0 bases, in that order; junction bases with no gene match: 8. The CDR3 sequence is 17 residues long. Germline lookup yields CDR1 ENHRY and CDR2 SYGVKD. The CDR3 nucleotides read TGTGCCATCAGCACGGGACAGGGGACTTCCTCTGGAAACACCATATATTTT. Protein: CAISTGQGTSSGNTIYF.

V and J are TRBV5-1 and TRBJ2-3, with 10 bases that match TRBD1. J was trimmed by 3 bases and V by 4 bases; bases with no gene match: 2. In germline, CDR1 is SGHRS, CDR2 YFSETQ. This CDR3 has 14 amino acids. CDR3 sequence: CASSRGQGTDTQYF. The DNA for the CDR3 is TGCGCCAGCAGCCGGGGACAGGGGACAGATACGCAGTATTTT.

The chain combines TRBV5-5 with TRBJ2-1, with TRBD1 as a possible D gene (6 bases). V was trimmed by 4 bases and J by 10 bases, leaving 9 bases between them. Germline loops: CDR1 SGHKS, CDR2 YYEKEE (reference sequence). The CDR3 extends over 11 amino acids. The CDR3 sequence: CASSVGTEQFF. CDR3 DNA sequence: TGTGCCAGCAGCGTAGGGACAGAGCAGTTCTTC.

The chain employs TRBV5-6 and TRBJ1-6; weak D call: TRBD1 (5 bases). CDR1 SGHDT and CDR2 YYEEEE come from the germline V gene. V was pared by 0 bases and J by 10 bases, with 11 bases between. The CDR3 length is 14 residues. The CDR3 nucleotides are TGTGCCAGCAGCTTGGGGGCCCAGGGATCACCCCTCCACTTT. Protein product: CASSLGAQGSPLHF.

This chain links TRBV19 with TRBJ1-2; D unclear. V was shortened by 4 bases and J by 1 base, with 10 bases between the two germline ends. Germline CDR1 reads LNHDA; CDR2 reads SQIVND (reference sequence). This CDR3 contains 14 residues. CDR3 sequence (DNA): TGTGCCAGTAGTAGACGACTGGATAACTATGGCTACACCTTC. Translating gives CASSRRLDNYGYTF.

The chain carries TRBV7-9 and TRBJ2-7; 8 nucleotides agree with TRBD1. Germline V CDR1 and CDR2: SEHNR, FQNEAQ (reference sequence). This CDR3 has 14 amino acids. V was clipped by 5 bases and J by 5 bases; unmatched bases: 8. CDR3 sequence: CASSTTGVLHEQYF. The CDR3, as DNA: TGTGCCAGCAGCACGACAGGGGTTCTCCACGAGCAGTACTTC.